Below, 6 T cell receptor beta chains from the same sample are listed, as sequenced in a study of T-cell reconstitution after alpha-beta-depleted transplantation in children (dated by TCRdb to about 2016). The method behind the library was PCR. Sequenced using an Illumina HiSeq 2500. TCR library preparation used molecular barcoding, with unique molecular identifiers applied to normalize quantification of the TCRbeta repertoire. TCRdb reprocessed the public reads (quality trimming at Q25 with fastp, clone calling with MiXCR) and kept in-frame beta chains. Each CDR3 protein gets just one entry, which takes the most common genes and DNA from the rows behind it. The sample table lists approximately 240,000 distinct CDR3 sequences, approximately 9.9% of them with a count of one. The leading ten clones occupy roughly 5.1% of the sample. The material sequenced was PBMCs from the stem cell graft donor, taken from the stem cell graft. These receptor sequences come from a human donor who donated a stem cell graft to a child with SCID.

This clonotype was observed many times. This chain connects TRBV7-2 to TRBJ1-6; D gene ambiguous. The CDR3 is 15 residues long. The V end was cut by 2 bases, the J end by 5 bases, with 10 bases between. Germline V gives CDR1 SGHTA, CDR2 FQGNSA. The CDR3 is CASSLQAGDNSPLHF. The DNA for the CDR3 is TGTGCCAGCAGCTTACAGGCCGGGGATAATTCACCCCTCCACTTT.

This clonotype was counted ten times or more. The gene calls are TRBV29-1 and TRBJ2-2; D may be TRBD2 (5 bases). V was trimmed by 1 base and J by 1 base, leaving 7 bases between them. Germline-derived CDR1 and CDR2 are SQVTM and ANQGSEA. There are 14 residues in the CDR3. The CDR3 DNA follows: TGCAGCGTTGAAGTGACTATGAACACCGGGGAGCTGTTTTTT. Translation gives CSVEVTMNTGELFF.

This clonotype was recorded at least ten times. The J gene is TRBJ2-7, the V gene TRBV12-3 or TRBV12-4; TRBD2 is a possible D gene (6 bases). This CDR3 is built from 12 residues. V was shortened by 6 bases and J by 7 bases, with 13 bases between the two germline ends. In DNA form, the CDR3 reads TGTGCCAGCAGCCGACTCCGGGGGGAGCAGTACTTC. This encodes CASSRLRGEQYF.

The sample holds many counts of this clonotype. V and J are TRBV18 and TRBJ2-5; D might be TRBD1 or TRBD2, each matching 5 bases. The CDR3 covers 14 residues. The V gene's germline CDR1 is KGHSH and CDR2 LQKENI. Trimming took off 0 bases at V and 3 bases at J, with 8 bases between the two ends. Written as DNA, the CDR3 is TGTGCCAGCTCACCACCGGGGGTAGAAGAGACCCAGTACTTC. Its translation is CASSPPGVEETQYF.

This clonotype occurred many times. V and J are TRBV12-3 or TRBV12-4 and TRBJ1-4; no reliable D call. Trimming cost V 5 bases and J 0 bases, with 10 bases left between them. CDR3 length: 15 amino acids. CDR3 residues: CASSDYPTTNEKLFF. CDR3 nucleotide sequence: TGTGCCAGCAGTGATTACCCAACAACTAATGAAAAACTGTTTTTT.

The chain recombines TRBV20-1 with TRBJ2-1; no reliable D call. The CDR3 has 13 residues. Trimming took off 4 bases at V and 6 bases at J, with 13 bases between the two ends. CDR1 is DFQATT and CDR2 is SNEGSKA in the germline V gene (reference sequence). In DNA form, the CDR3 reads TGCAGTGCTATTCACCTAGTTACCAATGAGCAGTTCTTC. Amino acid sequence: CSAIHLVTNEQFF.